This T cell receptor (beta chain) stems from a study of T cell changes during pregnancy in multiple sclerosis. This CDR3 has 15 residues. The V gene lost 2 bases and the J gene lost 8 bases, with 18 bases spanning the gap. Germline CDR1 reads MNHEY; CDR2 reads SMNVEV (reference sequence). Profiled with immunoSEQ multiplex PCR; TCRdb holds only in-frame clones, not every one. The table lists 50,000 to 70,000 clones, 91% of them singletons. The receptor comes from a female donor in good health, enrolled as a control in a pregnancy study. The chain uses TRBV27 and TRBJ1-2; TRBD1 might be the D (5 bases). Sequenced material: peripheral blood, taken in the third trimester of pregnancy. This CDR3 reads CASSLASSGAGGYTF. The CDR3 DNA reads TGTGCCAGCAGTTTAGCCTCCTCCGGGGCGGGAGGCTACACCTTC.